The rows below give T cell receptor beta chains drawn from one sample of a study of cytomegalovirus exposure and HLA in healthy donors. Libraries were prepared by immunoSEQ multiplex PCR; TCRdb keeps only in-frame clonotypes and omits some of them. This sample yields approximately 300,000 clones, of which roughly 88% are seen a single time; about 0.91% belongs to the top ten. Input material: PBMCs. The receptors here all came from a woman between 18 and 29 years old in good health and CMV-seronegative. Each CDR3 is given with its conserved first and last residue. The D gene is left open where the match is weak. Expanded clones are given a class, and other clones once, few, many or no size at all.

clone_size,d_call,v_call,j_call,cdr3_nt,cdr3_aa
.,TRBD1,TRBV10-1,TRBJ1-5,TGCGCCAGCATCCTACCCCGGGACAGGGGGCAGCCCCAGCATTTT,CASILPRDRGQPQHF
.,TRBD1,TRBV18,TRBJ1-2,TGTGCCAGCTCATCCCGGGACAGGGGCCCGGTAGACGATGGCTACACCTTC,CASSSRDRGPVDDGYTF
.,TRBD1,TRBV28,TRBJ1-5,TGTGCCAGCAGTCGACAGGGGAGAGGTTATAGCAATCAGCCCCAGCATTTT,CASSRQGRGYSNQPQHF
.,.,TRBV7-8,TRBJ2-3,TGTGCCAGCAGCCTCACGATGCTAGCTGACAACACAGATACGCAGTATTTT,CASSLTMLADNTDTQYF
.,TRBD2,TRBV27,TRBJ2-5,TGTGCCAGCAGTTTAGCGGGAGGATTCTCAGAGACCCAGTACTTC,CASSLAGGFSETQYF
.,TRBD1,TRBV18,TRBJ2-7,TGTGCCAGCTCACCCAGGGGGAGTGAAGTCTCCTACGAGCAGTACTTC,CASSPRGSEVSYEQYF
.,.,TRBV4-3,TRBJ1-2,TGCGCCAGCAGCCAAGAGGCAGGGAGGGTCTATGGCTACACCTTC,CASSQEAGRVYGYTF
.,TRBD1,TRBV19,TRBJ1-2,TGTGCCAGTAGTATTATCTGGGACAGCATGAACTATGGCTACACCTTC,CASSIIWDSMNYGYTF
once,.,TRBV5-1,TRBJ2-3,TGCGCCAGCAGCTTGAACAGGGATACGCAGTATTTT,CASSLNRDTQYF
once,TRBD1,TRBV27,TRBJ1-1,TGTGCCAGCAGTTTTTGGGACAGGCCGAGGCTGGTGAACACTGAAGCTTTCTTT,CASSFWDRPRLVNTEAFF
.,TRBD2,TRBV27,TRBJ2-3,TGTGCCAGCACCAGCCCCCGGGGGGAGGGTCGAGGGGACACAGATACGCAGTATTTT,CASTSPRGEGRGDTDTQYF
.,TRBD2,TRBV25-1,TRBJ2-3,TGTGCCAGCAGTGTTACTAGCGGGAGGACAGATACGCAGTATTTT,CASSVTSGRTDTQYF
.,.,TRBV18,TRBJ2-2,TGTGCCAGCTCACTCAGGGGTGGCGAGCTGTTTTTT,CASSLRGGELFF
.,TRBD2,TRBV29-1,TRBJ2-1,TGCAGCGTTCGGAGCGGGAGACAAGGTTACAATGAGCAGTTCTTC,CSVRSGRQGYNEQFF
.,.,TRBV4-3,TRBJ1-1,TGCGCCAGCAGCCAAGATCCCAGAAACACTGAAGCTTTCTTT,CASSQDPRNTEAFF
.,TRBD1,TRBV29-1,TRBJ1-1,TGCAGCGTTGAGAGAACAGGGGCGAACACTGAAGCTTTCTTT,CSVERTGANTEAFF
.,TRBD1,TRBV27,TRBJ2-7,TGTGCCAGCAGTCTCATACTAAAATCAGGGACAGGGGGCTCCTACGAGCAGTACTTC,CASSLILKSGTGGSYEQYF
.,TRBD2,TRBV4-1,TRBJ2-1,TGCGCCAGTCAGGGACTAGCGGATAAGCTCAATGAGCAGTTCTTC,CASQGLADKLNEQFF
.,TRBD2,TRBV27,TRBJ2-1,TGTGCCAGCAGTTTATCGGGGACTAGCGGGAATGAGCAGTTCTTC,CASSLSGTSGNEQFF
few,.,TRBV6-1,TRBJ2-5,TGTGCCAGCAGTGTAGGGGTCGGGGAGACCCAGTACTTC,CASSVGVGETQYF
few,.,TRBV27,TRBJ1-5,TGTGCCAGCCGCGAAGAGAGCAATCAGCCCCAGCATTTT,CASREESNQPQHF
few,TRBD1,TRBV30,TRBJ1-2,TGTGCCTTGCGGCGGACAGGGAACTATGGCTACACCTTC,CALRRTGNYGYTF
.,.,TRBV19,TRBJ2-5,TGTGCCAGTAGTCCCGAGGGACGGGGGGAGACCCAGTACTTC,CASSPEGRGETQYF
.,.,TRBV27,TRBJ2-2,TGTGCCAGCAGTTCACAGGGTAATCCTACGAACACCGGGGAGCTGTTTTTT,CASSSQGNPTNTGELFF
.,.,TRBV7-2,TRBJ1-5,TGTGCCAGCAGGTCCCGGGACTCCAATCAGCCCCAGCATTTT,CASRSRDSNQPQHF
.,TRBD2,TRBV6-1,TRBJ2-2,TGTGCCAGCAGGGTAGCGGGAGCAAACACCGGGGAGCTGTTTTTT,CASRVAGANTGELFF
.,TRBD2,TRBV4-3,TRBJ2-5,TGCGCCAGCAGCCAAGGAGCGGGAGGCCCCCAAGAGACCCAGTACTTC,CASSQGAGGPQETQYF
few,TRBD2,TRBV28,TRBJ2-2,TGTGCCAGCAGCGGGAGGGTTACCGGGGAGCTGTTTTTT,CASSGRVTGELFF
.,.,TRBV28,TRBJ2-7,TGTGCCAGCAGGGCCGTACAAGCTGGCGGGTACGAGCAGTACTTC,CASRAVQAGGYEQYF
.,.,TRBV21-1,TRBJ2-7,TGTGCCAGCAGCATTGGACAGTCCGAGCAGTACTTC,CASSIGQSEQYF
.,.,TRBV28,TRBJ2-5,TGTGCCAGCAGTTTCCCTCCCGGACAGTCCGGTTCAGAGACCCAGTACTTC,CASSFPPGQSGSETQYF